The 20 T cell receptor beta chains given below trace back to one sample, sequenced in a study of T cell changes during pregnancy in multiple sclerosis (dated by TCRdb to about 2019). Receptor libraries were prepared by the immunoSEQ multiplex PCR assay. TCRdb's version of the immuneACCESS table is confined to in-frame rearrangements and falls short of the full clone set. An unresolved V gene accounts for under half of the shortfall where checked; the remainder is of unknown origin. The sample data list just under 80,000 clones, and approximately 92% of these were observed just once. The ten largest clones add up to 1% of the sample. The sample was peripheral blood, taken in the first trimester of pregnancy. These TCRs come from a female donor with multiple sclerosis, enrolled in a pregnancy study.

The chain has TRBV2 and TRBJ2-1, with a weak D call TRBD2 (6 bases). The V end was cut by 8 bases, the J end by 5 bases, with 22 bases between. The CDR3 covers 16 residues. CDR1 is SNHLY, CDR2 FYNNEI, per germline. CDR3 sequence: CASPSRGRGVNNEQFF. DNA for the CDR3: TGTGCCAGCCCGAGCCGAGGGCGGGGCGTGAACAATGAGCAGTTCTTC.

The J gene is TRBJ2-5, the V gene TRBV7-2, with D tentatively TRBD2 (6 bases). The length of the CDR3 is 15 residues. Germline CDR1 and CDR2: SGHTA and FQGNSA. Trimming left V 8 bases short and J 2 bases short, with 18 bases between. The CDR3 is CASCLRAGRQETQYF. CDR3 bases: TGTGCCAGCTGCCTGAGGGCGGGGCGTCAAGAGACCCAGTACTTC.

V gene TRBV19 combines with J gene TRBJ2-2; no definite D call. CDR3 length: 13 amino acids. Trimming took off 7 bases at V and 1 base at J, with 7 bases between the two ends. Germline loops: CDR1 LNHDA, CDR2 SQIVND (reference sequence). DNA of the CDR3: TGTGCCAGTAACTACGGGAACACCGGGGAGCTGTTTTTT. Its protein product is CASNYGNTGELFF.

The rearrangement links TRBV7-9 to TRBJ2-7; unclear D gene. The CDR3 totals 13 residues. Deletions cut 2 bases from V and 5 bases from J, with 10 bases between. CDR1 and CDR2 from the germline V gene are SEHNR and FQNEAQ (reference sequence). CDR3 sequence reads: CASSLPGLDEQYF. In DNA form, the CDR3 reads TGTGCCAGCAGCTTACCCGGGTTAGACGAGCAGTACTTC.

J is TRBJ2-5 and V is TRBV4-1, with D maybe TRBD1 (5 bases). CDR1 is MGHRA, CDR2 YSYEKL, per germline. The CDR3 is 13 amino acids. Trimming pared 6 bases from V and 3 bases from J, leaving 11 bases between. The CDR3 loop reads CASSLAGKETQYF. The CDR3 DNA is TGCGCCAGCAGTCTCGCAGGGAAAGAGACCCAGTACTTC.

V and J are TRBV14 and TRBJ1-5, with TRBD1 as a possible D gene (6 bases). The CDR3 sequence is 13 residues long. CDR1 and CDR2 from the germline V gene are SGHDN and FVKESK. Trimming left V 4 bases short and J 7 bases short, with 11 bases between. The CDR3 nucleotides are TGTGCCAGCAGCCCCGACAGGAACCAGCCCCAGCATTTT. Encoded protein: CASSPDRNQPQHF.

V is TRBV27 and J is TRBJ1-1; the D gene is possibly TRBD1 (6 bases). Trimming removed 5 bases from V and 4 bases from J, with 14 bases in between. The germline gives CDR1 MNHEY, CDR2 SMNVEV (reference sequence). This CDR3 is built from 14 residues. The CDR3 DNA follows: TGTGCCAGCAGTCCCCGCGGGGGCCGCACTGAAGCTTTCTTT. Translating it yields CASSPRGGRTEAFF.

Only one count was recorded for this clone. DNA of the CDR3: TGTGCCAGCAGCGTCGGGACTGCTAGCACAGATACGCAGTATTTT. Translation: CASSVGTASTDTQYF. V and J are TRBV9 and TRBJ2-3; D possibly corresponds to TRBD2 (6 bases). CDR1 and CDR2 (germline): SGDLS, YYNGEE. V was clipped by 2 bases and J by 0 bases, with 10 bases between them. The CDR3 is 15 residues long. Together with reference TRBV9 and TRBJ2-3, the CDR3 gives the full variable domain: DSGVTQTPKHLITATGQRVTLRCSPRSGDLSVYWYQQSLDQGLQFLIQYYNGEERAKGNILERFSAQQFPDLHSELNLSSLELGDSALYFCASSVGTASTDTQYFGPGTRLTVL.

The chain has TRBV19 and TRBJ1-5; D unclear. From germline, CDR1 is LNHDA and CDR2 SQIVND (reference sequence). Trimming left V 10 bases short and J 2 bases short, with 12 bases between. The CDR3 is 13 amino acids. CDR3 sequence reads: CATSGGRNQPQHF. The CDR3 DNA reads as TGTGCCACATCGGGAGGACGCAATCAGCCCCAGCATTTT. Combining the CDR3 with reference TRBV19 and TRBJ1-5 gives the whole variable domain DGGITQSPKYLFRKEGQNVTLSCEQNLNHDAMYWYRQDPGQGLRLIYYSQIVNDFQKGDIAEGYSVSREKKESFPLTVTSAQKNPTAFYLCATSGGRNQPQHFGDGTRLSIL.

The chain has TRBV5-1 and TRBJ2-7, with 8 bases lining up with TRBD1. CDR1 and CDR2 (germline): SGHRS, YFSETQ. The ends lost 0 bases at V and 3 bases at J; junction bases unmatched: 5. The CDR3 length is 15 residues. The CDR3 sequence is CASSLVGGTGYEQYF. For the CDR3, the DNA is TGCGCCAGCAGCTTGGTAGGTGGGACAGGCTACGAGCAGTACTTC. The full variable domain, rest sourced from reference TRBV5-1 and TRBJ2-7, is KAGVTQTPRYLIKTRGQQVTLSCSPISGHRSVSWYQQTPGQGLQFLFEYFSETQRNKGNFPGRFSGRQFSNSRSEMNVSTLELGDSALYLCASSLVGGTGYEQYFGPGTRLTVT.

This rearrangement joins TRBV9 to TRBJ2-7; 8 bases match TRBD2. Trimming cost V 4 bases and J 0 bases; bases outside gene matches: 15. CDR1 and CDR2 (germline): SGDLS, YYNGEE. This CDR3 is 18 amino acids long. The CDR3: CASSPRPGLAKSSYEQYF. The DNA of the CDR3 is TGTGCCAGCAGCCCACGCCCCGGACTAGCCAAGAGCTCCTACGAGCAGTACTTC.

The J gene is TRBJ1-2, the V gene TRBV2, with 7 bases matching TRBD1. The V and J ends lost 4 bases and 4 bases, in that order; junction bases with no gene match: 12. CDR1 SNHLY and CDR2 FYNNEI come from the germline V gene. There are 16 residues in the CDR3. The CDR3 DNA follows: TGTGCCAGCAGTGGGAGTGGTGGGACAGAGTTCTATGGCTACACCTTC. Encoded protein: CASSGSGGTEFYGYTF.

The CDR3 DNA sequence: TGTGCCAGCAGTTCCGGGACTAGCCGTAACGAGCAGTACTTC. It specifies CASSSGTSRNEQYF. V gene TRBV28 combines with J gene TRBJ2-7, with TRBD2 matching over 9 bases. CDR1 is MDHEN and CDR2 is SYDVKM in the germline V gene. The CDR3 runs 14 residues. V dropped 4 bases and J dropped 5; count of bases not matched to a gene: 6.

The genes are TRBV30 and TRBJ2-7; 7 bases fit TRBD1. The CDR3 runs 13 residues. Germline-derived CDR1 and CDR2 are GTSNPN and SVGIG (reference sequence). The V gene end was trimmed by 5 bases and the J gene end by 4 bases; junction bases not matched to a gene: 8. CDR3 in amino acids: CAWAQGMRYEQYF. The CDR3 DNA reads TGTGCCTGGGCACAGGGGATGAGGTACGAGCAGTACTTC. Based on the CDR3 plus reference TRBV30 and TRBJ2-7, the full variable domain is SQTIHQWPATLVQPVGSPLSLECTVEGTSNPNLYWYRQAAGRGLQLLFYSVGIGQISSEVPQNLSASRPQDRQFILSSKKLLLSDSGFYLCAWAQGMRYEQYFGPGTRLTVT.

The chain combines TRBV2 with TRBJ2-5; 7 bases are a match to TRBD1. CDR3 length: 13 residues. Germline V gene data show CDR1 as SNHLY and CDR2 as FYNNEI. V shed 7 bases and J 0 bases; nucleotides not matched to a gene: 2. CDR3: CASTGTDQETQYF. The CDR3 DNA is TGTGCCAGCACTGGGACAGACCAAGAGACCCAGTACTTC.

V is TRBV28 and J is TRBJ1-5, with D possibly TRBD1 on 5 matching bases. Germline CDR1 and CDR2: MDHEN and SYDVKM. CDR3 length: 13 amino acids. Trimming left V 7 bases short and J 6 bases short, with 13 bases between. In DNA, the CDR3 is TGTGCCAGCAACCCTCACGGGGGTCAGCCCCAGCATTTT. Its translation is CASNPHGGQPQHF.

This chain uses TRBV4-1 with TRBJ1-5; D perhaps matches TRBD1 (6 bases). Germline-derived CDR1 and CDR2 are MGHRA and YSYEKL. V dropped 0 bases and J dropped 2 bases, with 11 bases sitting between them. The CDR3 totals 16 residues. As DNA, the CDR3 is TGCGCCAGCAGCCAAGAGTCGGGGGGCGGCAATCAGCCCCAGCATTTT. Protein sequence: CASSQESGGGNQPQHF.

This sequence joins TRBV5-1 and TRBJ1-2, with 7 nucleotides matching TRBD1. V lost 4 bases and J lost 2; bases outside the gene matches: 14. There are 17 residues in the CDR3. The germline gives CDR1 SGHRS, CDR2 YFSETQ. The DNA for the CDR3 is TGCGCCAGCAGCGCCCCAAAACAGGGGTCGATGAACTATGGCTACACCTTC. Its protein is CASSAPKQGSMNYGYTF.

The chain couples TRBV6-1 to TRBJ1-5, with D maybe TRBD1 (5 bases). Between the trimmed V and J ends, which lost 1 base and 1 base, there was a span of 11 bases. The CDR3 is made up of 16 amino acids. Per germline, CDR1 MNHNS and CDR2 SASEGT. The CDR3 nucleotides are TGTGCCAGCAGTGAAGACCGCGGGGGGAGCAATCAGCCCCAGCATTTT. This sequence encodes CASSEDRGGSNQPQHF.

The chain joins TRBV7-9 to TRBJ2-2; D uncertain. From germline, CDR1 is SEHNR and CDR2 FQNEAQ (reference sequence). With 5 bases removed from V and 0 bases from J, the gap between germline ends came to 13 bases. This CDR3 spans 16 amino acids. This CDR3 reads CASSDRLVANTGELFF. DNA for the CDR3: TGTGCCAGCAGCGACCGCCTAGTTGCGAACACCGGGGAGCTGTTTTTT.